The present TCR beta chain was sequenced within a study of memory CD4+ T cells and cytomegalovirus serostatus. The assay was immunoSEQ multiplex PCR, and TCRdb's table has in-frame clones only and misses some. The top ten hold approximately 5.3% of the sample, which has 35,000 to 45,000 clones, roughly 85% seen once. Single viable CD3+CD4+CD8-CD45RO+ cells were sorted as the memory CD4+ T cells. Germline values: CDR1 SGHKS, CDR2 YYEKEE (reference sequence). Germline trimming cut 4 bases from V and 2 bases from J; bases unmatched to any gene: 6. This CDR3 region has 16 residues. V gene TRBV5-5 combines with J gene TRBJ2-1, with 10 bases lining up with TRBD2. Sequencing input: memory CD4+ T cells from blood. This receptor was obtained from an adult in good health and CMV-seropositive. CDR3 nucleotide sequence: TGTGCCAGCAGCGGGGGAGCGGGGGGGACCTACAATGAGCAGTTCTTC. Translated, it gives CASSGGAGGTYNEQFF.